This TCR beta chain was captured in a study of cytomegalovirus exposure and HLA in healthy donors. About the research overall: In a later analysis, the roughly 130 validation repertoires were reported to have used the same platform as the approximately 670 first-cohort repertoires.

Sequencing used immunoSEQ multiplex PCR; TCRdb keeps in-frame clones, though not all of them. The sample has about 150,000 clones; roughly 90% are singletons. CDR1 is LNHNV, CDR2 YYDKDF, per germline (reference sequence). Trimming removed 0 bases from V and 5 bases from J, with 13 bases in between. The CDR3 length is 15 residues. The specimen was PBMCs. The gene calls are TRBV15 and TRBJ1-2; unclear D gene. This sequence originates from a man younger than 35 in good health and CMV-seropositive. This CDR3 reads CATSRDYTTMYGYTF. CDR3 nucleotides: TGTGCCACCAGCAGAGATTACACGACTATGTATGGCTACACCTTC. Supplemented by reference TRBV15 and TRBJ1-2, the full variable domain reads DAMVIQNPRYQVTQFGKPVTLSCSQTLNHNVMYWYQQKSSQAPKLLFHYYDKDFNNEADTPDNFQSRRPNTSFCFLDIRSPGLGDTAMYLCATSRDYTTMYGYTFGSGTRLTVV.